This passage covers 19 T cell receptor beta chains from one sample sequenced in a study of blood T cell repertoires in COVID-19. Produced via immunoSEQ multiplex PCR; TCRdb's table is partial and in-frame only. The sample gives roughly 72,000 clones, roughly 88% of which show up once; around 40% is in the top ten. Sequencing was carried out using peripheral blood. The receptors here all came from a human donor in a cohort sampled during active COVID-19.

Here the CDR3 reads CASSPPFTGSDEQYF. The CDR3 DNA reads as TGTGCCAGCTCACCCCCTTTCACGGGTTCGGACGAGCAGTACTTC. The J gene is TRBJ2-7, the V gene TRBV18; D gene ambiguous. The V end lost 3 bases, the J end lost 5 bases, and 17 bases lay between the germline ends. Germline V CDR1 and CDR2: KGHSH, LQKENI. This CDR3 region has 15 residues.

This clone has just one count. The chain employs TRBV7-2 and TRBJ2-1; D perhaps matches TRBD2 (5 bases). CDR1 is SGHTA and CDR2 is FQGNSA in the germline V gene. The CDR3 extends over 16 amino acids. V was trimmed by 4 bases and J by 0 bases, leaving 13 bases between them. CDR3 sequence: CASSSLPGSSYNEQFF. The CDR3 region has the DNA TGTGCCAGCAGCTCCCTTCCGGGGAGCTCCTACAATGAGCAGTTCTTC.

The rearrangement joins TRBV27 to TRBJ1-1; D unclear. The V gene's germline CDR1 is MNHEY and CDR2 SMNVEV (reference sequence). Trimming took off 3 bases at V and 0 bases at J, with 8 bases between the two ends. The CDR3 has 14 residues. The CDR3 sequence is CASSFSSLNTEAFF. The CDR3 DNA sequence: TGTGCCAGCAGTTTTAGTAGCCTGAACACTGAAGCTTTCTTT.

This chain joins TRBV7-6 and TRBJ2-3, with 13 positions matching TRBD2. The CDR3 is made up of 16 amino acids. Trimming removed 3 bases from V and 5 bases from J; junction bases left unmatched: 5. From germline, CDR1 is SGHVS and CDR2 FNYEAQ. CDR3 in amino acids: CASSLWTSGSGDTQYF. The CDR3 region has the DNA TGTGCCAGCAGCTTGTGGACTAGCGGGAGTGGAGATACGCAGTATTTT.

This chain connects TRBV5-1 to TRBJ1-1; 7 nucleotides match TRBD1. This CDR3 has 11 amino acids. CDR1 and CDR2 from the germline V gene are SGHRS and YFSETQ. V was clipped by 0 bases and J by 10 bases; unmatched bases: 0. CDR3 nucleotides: TGCGCCAGCAGCTTGGAGGGGGCAGCTTTCTTT. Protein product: CASSLEGAAFF.

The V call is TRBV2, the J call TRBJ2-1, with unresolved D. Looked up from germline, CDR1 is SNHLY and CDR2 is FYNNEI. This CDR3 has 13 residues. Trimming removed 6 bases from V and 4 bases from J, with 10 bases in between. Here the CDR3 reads CASSSSPYNEQFF. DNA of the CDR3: TGTGCCAGCAGCTCCTCTCCGTACAATGAGCAGTTCTTC.

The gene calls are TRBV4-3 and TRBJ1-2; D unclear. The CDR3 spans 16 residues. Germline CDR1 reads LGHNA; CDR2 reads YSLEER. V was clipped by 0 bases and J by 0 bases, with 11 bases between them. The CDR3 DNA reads TGCGCCAGCAGCCAAGATGAGAGCCCTACTAACTATGGCTACACCTTC. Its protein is CASSQDESPTNYGYTF.

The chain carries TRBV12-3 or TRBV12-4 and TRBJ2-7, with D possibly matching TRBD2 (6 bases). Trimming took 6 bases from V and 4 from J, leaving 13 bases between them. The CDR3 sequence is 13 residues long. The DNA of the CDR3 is TGTGCCAGCAGGGAGGGGAGTGGGTACGAGCAGTACTTC. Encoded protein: CASREGSGYEQYF.

DNA of the CDR3: TGTGCCAGTAGTGTCCTAGCGGGAGCCAGTGGTAGGAATGAGCAGTTCTTC. It yields the protein CASSVLAGASGRNEQFF. This rearrangement joins TRBV19 to TRBJ2-1, with 10 bases matching TRBD2. Germline trimming cut 5 bases from V and 7 bases from J; bases unmatched to any gene: 14. CDR1 is LNHDA and CDR2 is SQIVND in the germline V gene (reference sequence). The CDR3 is 17 amino acids.

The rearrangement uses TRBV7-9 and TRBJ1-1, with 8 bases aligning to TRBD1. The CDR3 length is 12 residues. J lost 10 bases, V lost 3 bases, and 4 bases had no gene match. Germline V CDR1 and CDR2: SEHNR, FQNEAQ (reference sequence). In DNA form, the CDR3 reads TGTGCCAGCAGCTTGGGGGACAGGCCAGCTTTCTTT. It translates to CASSLGDRPAFF.

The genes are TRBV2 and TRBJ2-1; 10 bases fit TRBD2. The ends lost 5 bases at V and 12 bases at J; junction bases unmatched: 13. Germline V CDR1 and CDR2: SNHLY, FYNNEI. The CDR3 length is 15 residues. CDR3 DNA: TGTGCCAGCAGTAAGGGACTAGCGCCAGGGGGAGGGCAGTTCTTC. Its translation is CASSKGLAPGGGQFF.

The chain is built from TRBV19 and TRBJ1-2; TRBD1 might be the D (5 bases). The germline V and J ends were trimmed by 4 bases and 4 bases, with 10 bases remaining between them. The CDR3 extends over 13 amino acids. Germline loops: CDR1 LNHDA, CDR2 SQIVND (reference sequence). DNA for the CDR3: TGTGCCAGTAGTACTGACAGTTTCTATGGCTACACCTTC. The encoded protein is CASSTDSFYGYTF.

In DNA form, the CDR3 reads TGCGCCAGCAGCTTGGACACTATCAGGGATGAGCAGTTCTTC. This gives the protein CASSLDTIRDEQFF. The chain carries TRBV5-1 and TRBJ2-1; maybe TRBD1 (5 bases). Trimming removed 0 bases at V and 8 bases at J, with 12 bases between. This CDR3 spans 14 amino acids. The germline V gene has CDR1 SGHRS and CDR2 YFSETQ.

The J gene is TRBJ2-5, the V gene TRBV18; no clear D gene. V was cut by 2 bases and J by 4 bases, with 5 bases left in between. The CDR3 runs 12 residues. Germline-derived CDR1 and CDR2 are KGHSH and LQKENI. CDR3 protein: CASSPTRETQYF. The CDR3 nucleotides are TGTGCCAGCTCACCAACGCGAGAGACCCAGTACTTC.

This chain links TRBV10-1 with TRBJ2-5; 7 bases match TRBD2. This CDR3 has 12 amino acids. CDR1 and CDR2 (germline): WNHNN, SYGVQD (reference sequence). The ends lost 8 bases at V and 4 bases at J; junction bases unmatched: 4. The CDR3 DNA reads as TGCGCCAGCGGGAGGGAAACAGAGACCCAGTACTTC. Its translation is CASGRETETQYF.

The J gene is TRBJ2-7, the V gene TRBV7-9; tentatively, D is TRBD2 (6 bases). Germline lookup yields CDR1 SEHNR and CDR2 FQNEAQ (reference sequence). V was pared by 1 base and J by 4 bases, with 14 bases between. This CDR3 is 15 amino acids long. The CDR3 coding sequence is TGTGCCAGCAGCTTAGTGGGCGGACTAAATTACGAGCAGTACTTC. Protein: CASSLVGGLNYEQYF. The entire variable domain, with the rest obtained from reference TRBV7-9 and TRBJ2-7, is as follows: DTGVSQNPRHKITKRGQNVTFRCDPISEHNRLYWYRQTLGQGPEFLTYFQNEAQLEKSRLLSDRFSAERPKGSFSTLEIQRTEQGDSAMYLCASSLVGGLNYEQYFGPGTRLTVT.

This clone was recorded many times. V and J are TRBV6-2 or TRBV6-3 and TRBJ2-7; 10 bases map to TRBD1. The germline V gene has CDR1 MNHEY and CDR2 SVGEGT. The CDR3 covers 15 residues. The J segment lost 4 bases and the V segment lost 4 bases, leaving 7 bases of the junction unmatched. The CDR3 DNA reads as TGTGCCAGCAGTTCGGCGGGGACAGGGGAATACGAGCAGTACTTC. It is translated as CASSSAGTGEYEQYF.

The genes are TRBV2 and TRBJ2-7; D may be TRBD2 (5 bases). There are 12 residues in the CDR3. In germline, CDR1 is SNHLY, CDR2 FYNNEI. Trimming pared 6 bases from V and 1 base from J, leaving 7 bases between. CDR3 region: CASRLGSYEQYF. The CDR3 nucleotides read TGTGCCAGCAGACTAGGGTCCTACGAGCAGTACTTC.

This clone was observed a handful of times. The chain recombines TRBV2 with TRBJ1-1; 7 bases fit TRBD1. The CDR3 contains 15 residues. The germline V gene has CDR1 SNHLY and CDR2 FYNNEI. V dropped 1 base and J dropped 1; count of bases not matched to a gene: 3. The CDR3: CASSEEGGANTEAFF. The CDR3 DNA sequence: TGTGCCAGCAGTGAAGAAGGGGGCGCGAACACTGAAGCTTTCTTT. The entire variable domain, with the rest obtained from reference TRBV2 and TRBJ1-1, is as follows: EPEVTQTPSHQVTQMGQEVILRCVPISNHLYFYWYRQILGQKVEFLVSFYNNEISEKSEIFDDQFSVERPDGSNFTLKIRSTKLEDSAMYFCASSEEGGANTEAFFGQGTRLTVV.